This T cell receptor (beta chain) stems from a study of cytomegalovirus exposure and HLA in healthy donors. Study as a whole: A prior analysis found 117 million unique TCR beta sequences from around 190 million T cells.

This PCR relied on a set of 60 Vbeta primers and 13 Jbeta primers. Generated by immunoSEQ multiplex PCR, the TCRdb table keeps only in-frame clones and is missing some. The sample holds approximately 35,000 clones, 60% to 70% seen once. This clone came up a few times. Its antigen is not identified. Study conclusions and caveats: Cytomegalovirus-associated TCR beta chains were listed, numbering roughly 150. Reportedly, TCR beta sequences accurately predicted HLA-A and HLA-B alleles in most subjects. In a later analysis, HLA-C alleles had the fewest associated TCRs, DRB1 alleles the most.

This receptor was obtained from a man in his forties in good health and CMV-seropositive. The sample was PBMCs.

This CDR3 reads CASSSTGGTEAFF. CDR3 in DNA: TGCGCCAGCAGCAGTACAGGGGGGACTGAAGCTTTCTTT. V gene TRBV5-1 combines with J gene TRBJ1-1, with 8 nucleotides matching TRBD1. The CDR3 extends over 13 amino acids. V dropped 4 bases and J dropped 5; count of bases not matched to a gene: 4. The V gene's germline CDR1 is SGHRS and CDR2 YFSETQ.